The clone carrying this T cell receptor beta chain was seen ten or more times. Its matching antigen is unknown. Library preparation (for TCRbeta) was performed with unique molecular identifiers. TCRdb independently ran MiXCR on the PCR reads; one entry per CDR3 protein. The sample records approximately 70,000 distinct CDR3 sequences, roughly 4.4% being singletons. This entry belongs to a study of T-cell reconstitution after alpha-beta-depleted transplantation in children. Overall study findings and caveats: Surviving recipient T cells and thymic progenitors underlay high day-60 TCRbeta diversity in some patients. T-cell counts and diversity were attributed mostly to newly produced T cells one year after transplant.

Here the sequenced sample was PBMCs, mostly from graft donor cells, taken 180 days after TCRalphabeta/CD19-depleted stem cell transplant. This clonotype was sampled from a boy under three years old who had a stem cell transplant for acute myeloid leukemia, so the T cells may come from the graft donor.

DNA for the CDR3: TGCAGTGCTAGAGGGTGGAGAGATTCACCCCTCCACTTT. Translating it yields CSARGWRDSPLHF. V and J are TRBV20-1 and TRBJ1-6; D uncertain. The CDR3 runs to 13 residues. CDR1 DFQATT and CDR2 SNEGSKA come from the germline V gene (reference sequence). The germline V and J ends were trimmed by 1 base and 8 bases, with 9 bases remaining between them.